A single sample gave rise to the 24 T cell receptor beta chains below, sequenced in a study of blood T cell repertoires in COVID-19. TCRdb keeps only in-frame clones here, not all; method: immunoSEQ multiplex PCR. The data show 120,000 to 150,000 clones, around 90% seen once. Sample: PBMCs or T cells enriched from blood (not recorded which). These receptors originate from a woman between 40 and 50 years old who had been exposed to COVID-19.

The gene calls are TRBV27 and TRBJ1-2, with 12 positions matching TRBD1. Trimming took 4 bases from V and 4 from J; bases not matched to a gene: 4. Germline V gene sequence: CDR1 MNHEY, CDR2 SMNVEV (reference sequence). CDR3 size: 15 residues. DNA for the CDR3: TGTGCCAGCAGTTCGGGACAGGGGGCGTCCTATGGCTACACCTTC. Translating it yields CASSSGQGASYGYTF.

The J gene is TRBJ1-1, the V gene TRBV19; D unresolved. Trimming removed 10 bases from V and 2 bases from J, with 14 bases in between. This CDR3 has 13 amino acids. CDR1 LNHDA and CDR2 SQIVND come from the germline V gene (reference sequence). The CDR3, as DNA: TGTGCCACCAGGCGGGCGGACAACACTGAAGCTTTCTTT. Protein sequence: CATRRADNTEAFF.

The chain recombines TRBV3-1 (or the pseudogene TRBV3-2) with TRBJ1-2, with D perhaps matching TRBD1 (6 bases). This CDR3 region has 15 residues. Trimming stripped 3 bases from V and 5 bases from J, with 16 bases between. In germline, CDR1 is LGHDT, CDR2 YNNKEL (reference sequence). In nucleotides, the CDR3 is TGTGCCAGCAGCCAGGGCAGGGGAAGCCGTTATGGCTACACCTTC. Encoded protein: CASSQGRGSRYGYTF.

The chain employs TRBV9 and TRBJ2-1; TRBD1 aligns across 11 bases. The CDR3 has 16 amino acids. Germline values: CDR1 SGDLS, CDR2 YYNGEE. With 4 bases clipped from V and 7 bases from J, the junction kept 10 bases outside the gene matches. The CDR3 loop reads CASSLSGTGGVNEQFF. CDR3 bases: TGTGCCAGCAGCTTAAGCGGGACAGGGGGAGTAAATGAGCAGTTCTTC.

The CDR3 reads CASSRDREYNEQFF. Here the CDR3 DNA reads TGTGCCAGCAGTAGGGACAGAGAGTACAATGAGCAGTTCTTC. J is TRBJ2-1 and V is TRBV28, with 7 bases lining up with TRBD1. CDR3 size: 14 residues. J gave up 4 bases and V 5 bases, and 5 bases lay outside the gene matches. Germline-derived CDR1 and CDR2 are MDHEN and SYDVKM. Combining the CDR3 with reference TRBV28 and TRBJ2-1 gives the whole variable domain DVKVTQSSRYLVKRTGEKVFLECVQDMDHENMFWYRQDPGLGLRLIYFSYDVKMKEKGDIPEGYSVSREKKERFSLILESASTNQTSMYLCASSRDREYNEQFFGPGTRLTVL.

The V call is TRBV29-1, the J call TRBJ2-3; 8 bases align to TRBD2. Unmatched junction bases numbered 15, after V lost 4 bases and J lost 0 bases. The CDR3 consists of 18 residues. The V gene's germline CDR1 is SQVTM and CDR2 ANQGSEA. CDR3 DNA sequence: TGCAGCGTTGCTCCTTGGGTGCTAGCGGGCGGTAGCACAGATACGCAGTATTTT. Residues: CSVAPWVLAGGSTDTQYF.

This clone was picked up one time. V and J are TRBV7-2 and TRBJ2-3; TRBD2 aligns across 9 bases. CDR1 is SGHTA and CDR2 is FQGNSA in the germline V gene. The CDR3 covers 17 residues. V dropped 5 bases and J dropped 2; count of bases not matched to a gene: 11. CDR3 region: CASSVVKRGAFTDTQYF. In DNA form, the CDR3 reads TGTGCCAGCAGCGTGGTGAAGCGGGGGGCGTTCACAGATACGCAGTATTTT. Full variable domain (rest looked up from reference TRBV7-2 and TRBJ2-3): GAGVSQSPSNKVTEKGKDVELRCDPISGHTALYWYRQSLGQGLEFLIYFQGNSAPDKSGLPSDRFSAERTGGSVSTLTIQRTQQEDSAVYLCASSVVKRGAFTDTQYFGPGTRLTVL.

This rearrangement joins TRBV6-4 to TRBJ1-1; 9 bases line up with TRBD1. Trimming removed 6 bases from V and 6 bases from J; junction bases left unmatched: 5. Germline CDR1 reads MRHNA; CDR2 reads SNTAGT. CDR3 size: 13 residues. CDR3 amino acids: CASSRDRVAEAFF. In nucleotides, the CDR3 is TGTGCCAGCAGCAGGGACAGGGTAGCTGAAGCTTTCTTT.

V and J are TRBV5-8 and TRBJ1-3; D is perhaps TRBD1 (6 bases). The V end was cut by 0 bases, the J end by 0 bases, with 7 bases between. The CDR3 length is 15 residues. In germline, CDR1 is SGHTS, CDR2 YDEGEE. As DNA, the CDR3 is TGTGCCAGCAGCTTGGTGGACAGCTCTGGAAACACCATATATTTT. It encodes CASSLVDSSGNTIYF. The variable domain in full, completed from reference TRBV5-8 and TRBJ1-3, reads EAGVTQSPTHLIKTRGQQATLRCSPISGHTSVYWYQQALGLGLQFLLWYDEGEERNRGNFPPRFSGRQFPNYSSELNVNALELEDSALYLCASSLVDSSGNTIYFGEGSWLTVV.

The chain employs TRBV5-4 and TRBJ2-7; 8 nucleotides line up with TRBD1. This CDR3 has 15 amino acids. Per the germline V gene, CDR1 is SGHNT and CDR2 is YYREEE (reference sequence). Losses at the gene ends were 0 bases for V and 6 bases for J; bases not matched to a gene: 8. In nucleotides, the CDR3 is TGTGCCAGCAGCTTGGACAGGGGGGCTGGGGGCGAGCAGTACTTC. This gives the protein CASSLDRGAGGEQYF.

The V and J genes are TRBV12-3 or TRBV12-4 and TRBJ2-1; no clear D. V dropped 6 bases and J dropped 6 bases, with 12 bases sitting between them. The CDR3 runs to 13 residues. CDR3 region: CASSVGQVNEQFF. The CDR3 DNA reads TGTGCCAGCAGCGTAGGCCAGGTCAATGAGCAGTTCTTC.

This chain joins TRBV7-3 and TRBJ2-1, with a possible D match to TRBD2 (6 bases). Per germline, CDR1 SGHTA and CDR2 FQGTGA. The V and J ends lost 5 bases and 6 bases respectively, with 17 bases between them. CDR3 length equals 15 residues. This chain's CDR3 is CASSTGAVGGNEQFF. DNA of the CDR3: TGTGCCAGCAGCACCGGGGCCGTCGGGGGCAATGAGCAGTTCTTC.

J is TRBJ2-7 and V is TRBV20-1; 8 bases line up with TRBD2. After removal of 3 bases from V and 2 bases from J, the junction contained 12 bases not matched to a gene. The germline V gene encodes CDR1 DFQATT and CDR2 SNEGSKA (reference sequence). The CDR3 has 16 amino acids. The CDR3 here is CSASRGASGRPYEQYF. The CDR3 DNA sequence: TGCAGTGCTAGTCGGGGGGCTAGCGGGCGACCCTACGAGCAGTACTTC.

This chain joins TRBV5-1 and TRBJ2-7; TRBD1 agrees at 10 bases. This CDR3 comprises 14 residues. The V gene end was trimmed by 5 bases and the J gene end by 4 bases; junction bases not matched to a gene: 6. Germline V lookup: CDR1 SGHRS, CDR2 YFSETQ. The CDR3 DNA sequence: TGCGCCAGCAGTTTCGGACAGGGGGGATACGAGCAGTACTTC. Translated: CASSFGQGGYEQYF. Full variable domain (outside the CDR3, taken from reference TRBV5-1 and TRBJ2-7): KAGVTQTPRYLIKTRGQQVTLSCSPISGHRSVSWYQQTPGQGLQFLFEYFSETQRNKGNFPGRFSGRQFSNSRSEMNVSTLELGDSALYLCASSFGQGGYEQYFGPGTRLTVT.

The V and J genes are TRBV28 and TRBJ2-1; 12 nucleotides match TRBD2. Germline values: CDR1 MDHEN, CDR2 SYDVKM. There are 15 residues in the CDR3. J gave up 7 bases and V 6 bases, and 7 bases lay outside the gene matches. CDR3 sequence: CASSLRTSGKNEQFF. In nucleotides, the CDR3 is TGTGCCAGCAGCTTACGGACTAGCGGGAAGAATGAGCAGTTCTTC.

V is TRBV6-5 and J is TRBJ1-6; TRBD1 matches at 9 bases. CDR3 length: 14 residues. With V trimmed by 10 bases and J by 8 bases, 9 bases remained unmatched. Looked up from germline, CDR1 is MNHEY and CDR2 is SVGAGI. The CDR3 DNA reads as TGTGCCACCCATCGAAGACAGGGGGATTCACCCCTCCACTTT. It yields the protein CATHRRQGDSPLHF.

The genes are TRBV4-3 and TRBJ2-3; D may be TRBD2 (6 bases). Trimming cost V 4 bases and J 1 base, with 12 bases left between them. This CDR3 has 15 residues. The germline V gene encodes CDR1 LGHNA and CDR2 YSLEER. The CDR3 DNA reads TGCGCCAGCAGCCCCTCCGGGAGCGGCACAGATACGCAGTATTTT. Protein product: CASSPSGSGTDTQYF.

A word on this clone: A junction boundary mismatches the germline segment, possibly from a read error. The chain uses TRBV7-9 and TRBJ2-1; the match to TRBD2 covers 7 bases. This CDR3 comprises 11 residues. Germline lookup yields CDR1 SEHNR and CDR2 FQNEAQ (reference sequence). This chain's CDR3 is CASSLGEGALF. DNA for the CDR3: TGTGCCAGCAGCTTAGGGGAGGGAGCGCTCTTC. The full variable domain, completed using reference TRBV7-9 and TRBJ2-1, is DTGVSQNPRHKITKRGQNVTFRCDPISEHNRLYWYRQTLGQGPEFLTYFQNEAQLEKSRLLSDRFSAERPKGSFSTLEIQRTEQGDSAMYLCASSLGEGALFGPGTRLTVL.

As regards this clone: One end of the junction is discordant with germline, which a read error may explain. The CDR3 DNA reads TGCAGCGTTGAAGAGGCGGCTAGCGGGAGGAACTTC. This codes for CSVEEAASGRNF. V usage is TRBV29-1 and J usage is TRBJ2-5; 11 bases match TRBD2. Per the germline V gene, CDR1 is SQVTM and CDR2 is ANQGSEA. The CDR3 loop spans 12 amino acids.

The V gene is TRBV6-6, the J gene TRBJ1-1; weak D call: TRBD1 (5 bases). The germline gives CDR1 MNHNY, CDR2 SVGAGI (reference sequence). The CDR3 extends over 12 amino acids. Trimming took off 2 bases at V and 8 bases at J, with 9 bases between the two ends. CDR3 sequence: CASSYQGQEAFF. The CDR3 DNA reads TGTGCCAGCAGTTACCAGGGTCAAGAAGCTTTCTTT.

The rearrangement links TRBV6-1 to TRBJ1-4; 8 bases map to TRBD1. Germline V lookup: CDR1 MNHNS, CDR2 SASEGT. Trimming took 1 base from V and 15 from J; bases not matched to a gene: 7. This CDR3 region has 13 residues. CDR3 in amino acids: CASSEEQRTGLFF. For the CDR3, the DNA is TGTGCCAGCAGTGAAGAGCAGAGGACAGGGTTGTTTTTT.

The chain is built from TRBV4-2 and TRBJ1-2, with 7 positions matching TRBD1. Looked up from germline, CDR1 is LGHNA and CDR2 is YNFKEQ. This CDR3 region has 15 residues. The junction had 3 bases not matched to a gene; V was cut back by 0 bases and J by 2 bases. The CDR3: CASSQDTTGNYGYTF. CDR3 DNA: TGTGCCAGCAGCCAAGACACGACAGGGAACTATGGCTACACCTTC.

The rearrangement joins TRBV9 to TRBJ2-5; 11 bases map to TRBD2. From germline, CDR1 is SGDLS and CDR2 YYNGEE. Trimming at V came to 0 bases and at J to 4 bases, leaving 5 bases not matched to a gene. This CDR3 contains 16 residues. Written as DNA, the CDR3 is TGTGCCAGCAGCGTAGTATTAGCGGGGGGGCGAGAGACCCAGTACTTC. Its translation is CASSVVLAGGRETQYF.

The chain combines TRBV11-2 with TRBJ1-4, with unresolved D. From germline, CDR1 is SGHAT and CDR2 FQNNGV. V was trimmed by 4 bases and J by 7 bases, leaving 10 bases between them. The CDR3 is made up of 13 amino acids. CDR3 loop: CASSSSRSEKLFF. The CDR3 DNA reads TGTGCCAGCAGCTCTTCGAGGAGTGAAAAACTGTTTTTT. The full variable domain, completed using reference TRBV11-2 and TRBJ1-4, is EAGVAQSPRYKIIEKRQSVAFWCNPISGHATLYWYQQILGQGPKLLIQFQNNGVVDDSQLPKDRFSAERLKGVDSTLKIQPAKLEDSAVYLCASSSSRSEKLFFGSGTQLSVL.